Each of the 7 T cell receptor beta chains below was sequenced from the same sample in a study of regulatory T cells in long-lasting Graves disease (dated by TCRdb to about 2021). The sample's time point label, decoded: newly diagnosed GD, antithyroid drugs for less than 3 months. For both TCR sequencing and RNA sequencing, RNA was extracted from PBMCs in TRIzol. Library creation used multiplex PCR. This sample was sequenced with an Illumina HiSeq 4000. TCR beta libraries were built with iRepertoire HTBI primers and Arm-PCR amplification of CDR3 regions. TCRdb reworked the public reads: Q25 trimming with fastp, MiXCR clone assembly, productive beta chains retained. Every CDR3 protein is listed once, alongside the most common genes and DNA of its rows. In this sample the table shows 530,000 or so distinct CDR3 sequences, 13% of which occur a single time. The ten biggest clones cover roughly 9.7% of the sample.

These records were also assigned to another study, of T cells in Graves' hyperthyroidism and ophthalmopathy.

The material sequenced was peripheral blood mononuclear cells (PBMCs), taken at new diagnosis, from a patient treated with antithyroid drugs. These receptors were taken from a man aged 30 to 39 with Graves disease. Donor details come from another sample of the same person, matched by shared clones.

This clonotype was counted ten times or more. The chain couples TRBV5-1 to TRBJ1-2; 7 bases line up with TRBD1. CDR3 length: 15 residues. V was clipped by 0 bases and J by 8 bases; unmatched bases: 10. Germline-derived CDR1 and CDR2 are SGHRS and YFSETQ. The DNA of the CDR3 is TGCGCCAGCAGCTTGGAAGGGACAGAGGGAGGGGGCTACACCTTC. It specifies CASSLEGTEGGGYTF. Looking up the rest from reference TRBV5-1 and TRBJ1-2 gives the full variable domain: KAGVTQTPRYLIKTRGQQVTLSCSPISGHRSVSWYQQTPGQGLQFLFEYFSETQRNKGNFPGRFSGRQFSNSRSEMNVSTLELGDSALYLCASSLEGTEGGGYTFGSGTRLTVV.

This clonotype was recorded at least ten times. The chain links TRBV20-1 to TRBJ2-1, with 9 positions matching TRBD2. CDR3 length: 14 residues. Germline CDR1 DFQATT, CDR2 SNEGSKA (reference sequence). V was clipped by 0 bases and J by 6 bases; unmatched bases: 3. The DNA for the CDR3 is TGCAGTGCTAGAGATCGCGGGAGGGGCAATGAGCAGTTCTTC. This sequence encodes CSARDRGRGNEQFF.

This clonotype was detected many times. The chain couples TRBV15 to TRBJ2-4, with D perhaps TRBD1 or TRBD2 (5 bases each). There are 14 residues in the CDR3. The V end lost 0 bases, the J end lost 12 bases, and 15 bases lay between the germline ends. The germline V gene encodes CDR1 LNHNV and CDR2 YYDKDF (reference sequence). The CDR3 DNA follows: TGTGCCACCAGCAGAGATAGGGGAGACGTCGGTCAGTACTTC. This gives the protein CATSRDRGDVGQYF.

The J gene is TRBJ1-3, the V gene TRBV30, with D uncertain. With 0 bases removed from V and 0 bases from J, the gap between germline ends came to 12 bases. Germline loops: CDR1 GTSNPN, CDR2 SVGIG (reference sequence). The CDR3 sequence is 16 residues long. CDR3 sequence reads: CAWSVNFHISGNTIYF. The CDR3 nucleotides are TGTGCCTGGAGTGTCAATTTTCACATCTCTGGAAACACCATATATTTT.

Ten or more counts support this clonotype. The rearrangement joins TRBV24-1 to TRBJ2-7, with D perhaps TRBD2 (6 bases). V was shortened by 2 bases and J by 4 bases, with 14 bases between the two germline ends. The CDR3 is made up of 15 amino acids. Per germline, CDR1 KGHDR and CDR2 SFDVKD. In nucleotides, the CDR3 is TGTGCCACCAGTGATTCCTCCGGGACTCCATACGAGCAGTACTTC. This translates into CATSDSSGTPYEQYF.

This clonotype was detected many times. The chain links TRBV2 to TRBJ2-1; TRBD2 aligns across 8 bases. This CDR3 is 15 amino acids long. The trim removed 8 bases at V and 6 bases at J, leaving 12 bases unmatched. Germline assignment: CDR1 SNHLY and CDR2 FYNNEI. The CDR3 DNA follows: TGTGCCAGCTCCCGGGAGGGCTCAGGGTCCAATGAGCAGTTCTTC. It codes for CASSREGSGSNEQFF.

This clonotype has a single count. The rearrangement joins TRBV10-2 to TRBJ2-1; 7 positions match TRBD2. Germline V gives CDR1 WSHSY, CDR2 SAAADI. J gave up 7 bases and V 2 bases, and 11 bases lay outside the gene matches. The CDR3 is 16 amino acids. The CDR3 DNA reads TGCGCCAGCAGTGAGAGGTCACTAGCGTCCCTAAATGAGCAGTTCTTC. Translated: CASSERSLASLNEQFF.